This TCR beta chain is drawn from a study of blood T cell repertoires in COVID-19. Trimming left V 4 bases short and J 3 bases short, with 13 bases between. The CDR3 is made up of 14 amino acids. CDR1 is MNHEY and CDR2 is SVGEGT in the germline V gene. Sequencing used immunoSEQ multiplex PCR; TCRdb keeps in-frame clones, though not all of them. This sample has 77,000 or so clones, with over 60% found just once. This clonotype was sampled from a woman older than 75 with active or convalescent COVID-19. The sequenced sample consisted of peripheral blood. This rearrangement joins TRBV6-2 or TRBV6-3 to TRBJ2-7, with a possible D match to TRBD1 (6 bases). DNA for the CDR3: TGTGCCAGCAGTTCTTATTTACAGGGCTACGAGCAGTACTTC. Protein product: CASSSYLQGYEQYF.